This TCR beta chain was obtained from a study of T cells in Graves' hyperthyroidism and ophthalmopathy. Inclusive of both ends, the CDR3 amounts to 12 amino acids. Germline loops: CDR1 SGHAT, CDR2 FQDESV (reference sequence). Regions amplified from RNA transcripts were the TCR beta CDR3 regions. TCR CDR3 regions were first amplified by RT-PCR with HTBI primers. One entry per CDR3 protein results from TCRdb running MiXCR on the multiplex PCR reads. The sample contains approximately 560,000 distinct CDR3 sequences, roughly 46% of which appear only once. Of note for this clonotype: Its target is unknown. This likely comes from a read error, as the CDR3 has no conserved phenylalanine or tryptophan at its end. The DNA is left out, because the CDR3 cannot be placed on it with certainty; the CDR3 is given as TCRdb lists it.

Overall study results and limits: Ophthalmopathy could be told apart from stable hyperthyroidism with a 13 V-J model.

Across 18 months, stable Graves' hyperthyroidism was marked by no progression to ophthalmopathy. The chain is built from TRBV11-1 and TRBJ2-5; no DNA check was done on the table's D call, TRBD2. This receptor was taken from a woman aged 18-29 years with Graves' hyperthyroidism. The sequenced sample was peripheral blood or thyroid tissue (not recorded which). The CDR3 reads CASSLASGGQGY.